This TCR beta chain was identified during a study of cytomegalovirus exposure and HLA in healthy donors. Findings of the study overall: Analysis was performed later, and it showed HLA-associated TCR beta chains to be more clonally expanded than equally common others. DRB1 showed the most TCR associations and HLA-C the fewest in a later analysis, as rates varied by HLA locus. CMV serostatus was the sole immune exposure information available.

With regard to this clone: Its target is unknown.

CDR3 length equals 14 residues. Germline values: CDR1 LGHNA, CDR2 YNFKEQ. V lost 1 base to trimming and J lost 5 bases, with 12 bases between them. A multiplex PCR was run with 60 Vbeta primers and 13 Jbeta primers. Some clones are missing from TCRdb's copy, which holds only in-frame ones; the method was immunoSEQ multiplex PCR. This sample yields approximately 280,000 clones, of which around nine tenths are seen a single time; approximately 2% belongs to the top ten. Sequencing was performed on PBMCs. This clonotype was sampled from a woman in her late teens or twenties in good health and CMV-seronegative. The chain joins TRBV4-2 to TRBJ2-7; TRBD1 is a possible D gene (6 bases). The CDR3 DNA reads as TGTGCCAGCAGCCAAGCCCAGGGGTCCCACGAGCAGTACTTC. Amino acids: CASSQAQGSHEQYF.